The entry that follows covers one T cell receptor (beta chain) sequence. Its antigen is currently unknown. The sample belongs to a study of T cell responses to AZD1222 COVID-19 vaccine. Method: immunoSEQ multiplex PCR; TCRdb's copy keeps in-frame clones and lacks some. Of under 200,000 clones in the sample, roughly 93% were seen once. Study-wide findings and caveats: Most donors were white British and more were female, and clonal diversity was possibly underestimated. Just six people given AZD1222 tested seropositive at baseline. Regions 160-218 and 743-854 held dominance among vaccine-associated CD4 TCRs, which spanned spike.

The clonotype comes from an adult in good health. Material: peripheral blood, obtained on day 0 of AZD1222 vaccination.

CDR3 sequence reads: CASSQGQLNTEAFF. CDR3 nucleotides: TGTGCCAGCAGCCAGGGACAGCTGAACACTGAAGCTTTCTTT. This chain joins TRBV7-9 and TRBJ1-1; TRBD1 matches 7 bases. The CDR3 consists of 14 residues. The germline CDR1 and CDR2 sequences are SEHNR and FQNEAQ (reference sequence). Trimming at V came to 5 bases and at J to 0 bases, leaving 3 bases not matched to a gene. Supplemented by reference TRBV7-9 and TRBJ1-1, the full variable domain reads DTGVSQNPRHKITKRGQNVTFRCDPISEHNRLYWYRQTLGQGPEFLTYFQNEAQLEKSRLLSDRFSAERPKGSFSTLEIQRTEQGDSAMYLCASSQGQLNTEAFFGQGTRLTVV.